These T cell receptor beta chains were read from a single sample in a study of T-cell memory formation after mild COVID-19. TCRdb called the 5' RACE reads again in MiXCR, with one record for every CDR3 protein. The table includes some 130,000 distinct CDR3 sequences, over 15% detected once. The sequenced material came from PBMCs or a T cell subset sorted from them (not recorded which). The receptors derive from a man between 18 and 35 years old who had mild COVID-19 (a few samples of this study predate the infection). Cell type and time point are not known. Each CDR3 is given with its conserved first and last residue. A D gene is named only where the DNA matches it firmly. Clone size is given for some rows only: seen once, a few or many times, or a class if the clone is expanded.

>-|-|TRBV5-4|TRBJ1-1
CASSLDLWDTEAFF
TGTGCCAGCAGCTTGGACCTCTGGGACACTGAAGCTTTCTTT
>-|few|TRBV7-2|TRBJ2-5
CASSPRGDGGTQYF
TGTGCCAGCAGCCCGAGGGGGGATGGAGGGACCCAGTACTTC
>-|-|TRBV3-1|TRBJ1-1
CASSQADKNTEAFF
TGTGCCAGCAGCCAAGCCGACAAGAACACTGAAGCTTTCTTT
>-|-|TRBV20-1|TRBJ1-5
CSARPALDLWGPQHF
TGCAGTGCTAGACCGGCCTTGGACCTCTGGGGGCCCCAGCATTTT
>-|few|TRBV14|TRBJ2-5
CASRTQYF
TGTGCCAGCAGAACCCAGTACTTC
>-|-|TRBV7-3|TRBJ2-4
CASSTDPGNIQYF
TGTGCCAGCAGTACGGATCCAGGGAACATTCAGTACTTC
>-|few|TRBV20-1|TRBJ2-1
CSAAAMAAPYNEQFF
TGCAGTGCAGCCGCCATGGCGGCACCCTACAATGAGCAGTTCTTC
>-|many|TRBV5-1|TRBJ2-3
CASSLEGLTDTQYF
TGCGCCAGCAGCTTGGAGGGATTAACAGATACGCAGTATTTT
>TRBD2|-|TRBV7-9|TRBJ2-1
CASSRPSGRRTSGGSSYNEQFF
TGTGCCAGCAGCCGCCCCTCTGGGCGGCGGACTAGCGGGGGGTCGTCCTACAATGAGCAGTTCTTC
>-|few|TRBV5-6|TRBJ1-1
CASSRGQPAEAFF
TGTGCCAGCAGCCGCGGACAGCCGGCGGAAGCTTTCTTT
>-|few|TRBV6-1|TRBJ1-2
CASRGDLLNNGYTF
TGTGCCAGCAGGGGCGACCTGCTTAATAATGGCTACACCTTC
>-|many|TRBV5-6|TRBJ1-4
CASSILQPQNEKLFF
TGTGCCAGCAGCATCCTACAGCCACAGAATGAAAAACTGTTTTTT
>TRBD2|-|TRBV7-2|TRBJ2-3
CASSSEASGGAVADTQYF
TGTGCCAGCAGCTCCGAAGCTAGCGGGGGGGCCGTCGCAGATACGCAGTATTTT
>-|few|TRBV5-5|TRBJ2-5
CASSLEGSGRQETQYF
TGTGCCAGCAGCTTGGAGGGGTCAGGTCGCCAAGAGACCCAGTACTTC
>-|-|TRBV19|TRBJ2-6
CASSIPSGANVLTF
TGTGCCAGTAGTATACCCTCTGGGGCCAACGTCCTGACTTTC
>TRBD1|-|TRBV6-5|TRBJ1-5
CASRRTGFPNQPQHF
TGTGCCAGCAGAAGGACAGGGTTCCCCAATCAGCCCCAGCATTTT
>TRBD1|-|TRBV6-6|TRBJ2-2
CASSFTDRGGGELFF
TGTGCCAGCAGTTTTACGGACAGGGGCGGCGGGGAGCTGTTTTTT
>-|-|TRBV24-1|TRBJ2-5
CATSDGYQETQYF
TGTGCCACCAGTGATGGGTACCAAGAGACCCAGTACTTC
>-|few|TRBV29-1|TRBJ2-3
CSVAGPTDTQYF
TGCAGCGTTGCGGGCCCCACAGATACGCAGTATTTT
>-|few|TRBV7-2|TRBJ1-6
CASSSGTVGQLPLHF
TGTGCCAGCAGCTCAGGGACGGTCGGGCAGTTACCCCTCCACTTT
>TRBD1|-|TRBV6-2/TRBV6-3|TRBJ1-2
CASSLIVGQGALGGYTF
TGTGCCAGCAGTCTAATCGTGGGACAGGGGGCCCTGGGCGGCTACACCTTC
>TRBD2|-|TRBV10-3|TRBJ2-3
CAIRTSGGTDTQYF
TGTGCCATCAGGACTAGCGGGGGCACAGATACGCAGTATTTT
>-|many|TRBV6-5|TRBJ2-5
CASRPGGRTEETQYF
TGTGCCAGCAGACCAGGAGGCCGAACCGAAGAGACCCAGTACTTC
>-|many|TRBV15|TRBJ2-5
CATSRVQETQYF
TGTGCCACCAGCAGAGTTCAAGAGACCCAGTACTTC
>-|many|TRBV7-2|TRBJ2-2
CASSAQPGQTNTGELFF
TGTGCCAGCAGCGCACAGCCGGGACAAACGAACACCGGGGAGCTGTTTTTT
>TRBD1|-|TRBV15|TRBJ2-3
CATSRTGTGEADTQYF
TGTGCCACCAGCAGAACCGGGACAGGGGAAGCAGATACGCAGTATTTT
>-|-|TRBV20-1|TRBJ1-6
CGLWGTHSPLHF
TGCGGGCTTTGGGGCACCCATTCACCCCTCCACTTT
>-|few|TRBV7-2|TRBJ2-5
CASSPRDQETQYF
TGTGCCAGCAGCCCCAGGGACCAAGAGACCCAGTACTTC
>-|few|TRBV20-1|TRBJ2-1
CSAKRGGNEQFF
TGCAGTGCAAAGAGAGGGGGCAATGAGCAGTTCTTC
>TRBD2|few|TRBV30|TRBJ2-2
CARGLAGAITGELFF
TGTGCCCGCGGACTAGCGGGGGCCATCACCGGGGAGCTGTTTTTT
>TRBD1|few|TRBV10-3|TRBJ2-1
CANPRDSYNEQFF
TGTGCCAACCCCCGGGACAGCTACAATGAGCAGTTCTTC
>TRBD2|-|TRBV6-6|TRBJ2-3
CASSSDHSGGVNTQYF
TGTGCCAGCAGTTCCGACCACAGCGGGGGGGTGAATACGCAGTATTTT
>TRBD1|few|TRBV5-6|TRBJ1-1
CASSLRGPGAEAFF
TGTGCCAGTTCGCTTAGGGGGCCCGGGGCTGAAGCTTTCTTT
>-|-|TRBV2|TRBJ2-7
CATQIGQVPYEQYF
TGTGCCACACAGATTGGGCAGGTGCCCTACGAGCAGTACTTC
>TRBD1|few|TRBV12-3/TRBV12-4|TRBJ2-5
CASNRDRYQETQYF
TGTGCCAGCAACCGGGACAGGTACCAAGAGACCCAGTACTTC
>-|few|TRBV24-1|TRBJ2-3
CATSSGVSTDTQYF
TGTGCCACCAGTTCTGGCGTCAGCACAGATACGCAGTATTTT
>TRBD1|-|TRBV5-1|TRBJ2-3
CASSPSGQGRDTQYF
TGCGCCAGCAGCCCCTCAGGACAGGGAAGGGATACGCAGTATTTT
>TRBD1|few|TRBV7-2|TRBJ1-1
CASSTQTGAFTEAFF
TGTGCCAGCAGCACGCAGACAGGGGCTTTCACTGAAGCTTTCTTT
>-|-|TRBV29-1|TRBJ2-6
CGGTVGAGANVLTF
TGCGGAGGGACGGTGGGAGCTGGGGCCAACGTCCTGACTTTC
>-|few|TRBV4-1|TRBJ1-2
CASSQGSTGPAGYTF
TGCGCCAGCAGCCAAGGATCCACAGGGCCGGCTGGCTACACCTTC
>-|few|TRBV12-3/TRBV12-4|TRBJ1-5
CASSNRDGNQPQHF
TGTGCCAGCAGCAACCGGGACGGGAATCAGCCCCAGCATTTT
>-|-|TRBV29-1|TRBJ2-3
CSVAADTQYF
TGCAGCGTTGCTGCAGATACGCAGTATTTT